This T cell receptor (beta chain) was identified in a study of blood T cell repertoires in COVID-19. Two negative PCRs, clearance, or symptom resolution were required of recovered Cohort 3 donors. V lost 3 bases to trimming and J lost 1 base, with 7 bases between them. In germline, CDR1 is SGHKS, CDR2 YYEKEE (reference sequence). The CDR3 contains 13 residues. Sequencing was performed with immunoSEQ multiplex PCR; in TCRdb, only in-frame clones are kept and a portion is missing. Here the sample spans roughly 300,000 clones, about 93% being singletons. What was sequenced was PBMCs or T cells enriched from blood (not recorded which). This TCR derives from a woman in her twenties or thirties who had recovered from COVID-19. The chain recombines TRBV5-5 with TRBJ1-2; D gene uncertain. The CDR3 sequence: CASSSSSNYGYTF. The CDR3 nucleotides are TGTGCCAGCAGCTCATCTAGTAACTATGGCTACACCTTC.